A selection of T cell receptor beta chains follows, all from one sample in a study of technical replicates of blood from a few donors. Method: immunoSEQ multiplex PCR; TCRdb's copy keeps in-frame clones and lacks some. This sample has some 85,000 clones, with around 94% found just once. The sequencing sample was made of T cells isolated from PBMCs. These receptors all come from a human donor in good health. Each CDR3 is given with its conserved first and last residue. The D gene is left open where the match is weak. Clone sizes are given selectively: once, few, many, or a class where the clone is expanded.

NA | TRBJ2-7 | 15 | TRBV28 | NA | TGTGCCAGCAGTTCCTCAGGACAGCACTCCTACGAGCAGTACTTC | CASSSSGQHSYEQYF
NA | TRBJ1-2 | 10 | TRBV20-1 | NA | TGCAGTGCTATAGACTATGGCTACACCTTC | CSAIDYGYTF
NA | TRBJ2-7 | 16 | TRBV5-6 | TRBD1 | TGTGCCAGCAGCTCCCTTAAAAGGACAGGGCATTACGAGCAGTACTTC | CASSSLKRTGHYEQYF
NA | TRBJ2-1 | 13 | TRBV18 | NA | TGTGCCAGCTCACTAGGGGCTATAAATGAGCAGTTCTTC | CASSLGAINEQFF
NA | TRBJ1-1 | 15 | TRBV29-1 | TRBD1 | TGCAGCGTTCCCGGGACAGGTGATTGGAACACTGAAGCTTTCTTT | CSVPGTGDWNTEAFF
NA | TRBJ1-2 | 15 | TRBV28 | NA | TGTGCCAGCAGTTTAGGGCTCTCCGGGAACGATGGCTACACCTTC | CASSLGLSGNDGYTF
few | TRBJ1-2 | 14 | TRBV28 | NA | TGTGCCAGCAGTCGGAACCCGACAGACTATGGCTACACCTTC | CASSRNPTDYGYTF
NA | TRBJ1-1 | 15 | TRBV15 | NA | TGTGCCACCAGCAGGAGCAGGGCCCCAAACACTGAAGCTTTCTTT | CATSRSRAPNTEAFF
NA | TRBJ1-1 | 13 | TRBV13 | NA | TGTGCCAGCAGCTTACGGGAGGGCACTGAAGCTTTCTTT | CASSLREGTEAFF
NA | TRBJ2-1 | 15 | TRBV5-1 | NA | TGCGCCAGCAGCACAAACCAGGGGTCCTACAATGAGCAGTTCTTC | CASSTNQGSYNEQFF
NA | TRBJ1-2 | 13 | TRBV7-3 | NA | TGTGCCAGCAGCTTGGCGGGGGACTATGGCTACACCTTC | CASSLAGDYGYTF
NA | TRBJ2-1 | 14 | TRBV19 | NA | TGTGCCAGTACCCCGAGGGGGGGGGACAATGAGCAGTTCTTC | CASTPRGGDNEQFF
NA | TRBJ2-1 | 16 | TRBV5-1 | NA | TGCGCCAGCAGCCAAAAACTACGGACAGACTACAATGAGCAGTTCTTC | CASSQKLRTDYNEQFF
NA | TRBJ2-1 | 12 | TRBV11-2 | NA | TGTGCCAGCAGCTTAGTGCCCCGGGAGCAGTTCTTC | CASSLVPREQFF
once | TRBJ2-3 | 13 | TRBV6-1 | NA | TGTGCCAGCAGGCAGGCTCCCACAGATACGCAGTATTTT | CASRQAPTDTQYF
NA | TRBJ2-7 | 17 | TRBV27 | TRBD2 | TGTGCCAGCAGTTCCCCCGGGACTAGCGGGAGCTCCTACGAGCAGTACTTC | CASSSPGTSGSSYEQYF
once | TRBJ1-1 | 17 | TRBV5-1 | NA | TGCGCCAGCAAAGTGAGAAGAGCAGACAATAGGAACACTGAAGCTTTCTTT | CASKVRRADNRNTEAFF
NA | TRBJ2-6 | 19 | TRBV30 | TRBD1 | TGTGCCTGGAGTGTACGGGGGGGACAGGGGAACTCTGGGGCCAACGTCCTGACTTTC | CAWSVRGGQGNSGANVLTF
once | TRBJ2-7 | 14 | TRBV14 | TRBD2 | TGTGCCAGCAGCCAGACTAGCGGAGCCTACGAGCAGTACTTC | CASSQTSGAYEQYF
once | TRBJ2-5 | 14 | TRBV6-6 | TRBD1 | TGTGCCAGCAGTTACCGGGACAGGGAAGAGACCCAGTACTTC | CASSYRDREETQYF
once | TRBJ2-3 | 20 | TRBV5-4 | NA | TGTGCCAGCCCCGGACAGGGCGTCCTAGCGGGAACCTCCAGCACAGATACGCAGTATTTT | CASPGQGVLAGTSSTDTQYF
NA | TRBJ2-3 | 14 | TRBV12-5 | NA | TGTGCTAGTGGTTTGGTACCGGGACTTTATTCGCAGTATTTT | CASGLVPGLYSQYF
NA | TRBJ2-1 | 13 | TRBV25-1 | NA | TGTGCCAGCAGTTCTATCTATCACAATGAGCAGTTCTTC | CASSSIYHNEQFF
NA | TRBJ1-5 | 15 | TRBV19 | TRBD1 | TGTGCCAGTAGTTCGGACAGGGGGTCGCAACAGCCCCAGCATTTT | CASSSDRGSQQPQHF
NA | TRBJ1-1 | 15 | TRBV11-3 | TRBD1 | TGTGCCAGCAGCCCGTTGGGACAGGGGGCTACTGAAGCTTTCTTT | CASSPLGQGATEAFF
NA | TRBJ2-3 | 15 | TRBV4-2 | NA | TGTGCCAGCAGCCAAGCGGGAGATAACACAGATACGCAGTATTTT | CASSQAGDNTDTQYF
NA | TRBJ2-7 | 14 | TRBV2 | TRBD1 | TGTGCCAGCATGGGACAGGGATTCCCCTACGAGCAGTACTTC | CASMGQGFPYEQYF
once | TRBJ2-1 | 16 | TRBV12-5 | NA | TGTGCTAGTGGTTTGTGGGGGCTAGCGGTACACAATGAGCAGTTCTTC | CASGLWGLAVHNEQFF
NA | TRBJ2-5 | 14 | TRBV7-9 | NA | TGTGCCAGCAGCGGCAGGGGTGGGGAAGAGACCCAGTACTTC | CASSGRGGEETQYF
NA | TRBJ2-1 | 13 | TRBV19 | TRBD1 | TGTGCCAGTAGTGTACAGGGGGCAGGAGAGCAGTTCTTC | CASSVQGAGEQFF
NA | TRBJ1-3 | 14 | TRBV30 | NA | TGTGCCTGGAGTGTAAAACTCCCTGGAAACACCATATATTTT | CAWSVKLPGNTIYF
NA | TRBJ1-2 | 16 | TRBV9 | NA | TGTGCCAGCAGCGTAGCTACCGGGGGGCGCGACTATGGCTACACCTTC | CASSVATGGRDYGYTF
NA | TRBJ1-2 | 13 | TRBV5-1 | NA | TGCGCCAGCAGCGTAGGGGGGGACTGGGGCTACACCTTC | CASSVGGDWGYTF
NA | TRBJ1-1 | 15 | TRBV6-5 | TRBD1 | TGTGCCAGCAGTTCCGGGACAGGGGCGAACACTGAAGCTTTCTTT | CASSSGTGANTEAFF
NA | TRBJ2-7 | 13 | TRBV27 | NA | TGTGCCAGCCACGCGGGGATAGAATACGAGCAGTACTTC | CASHAGIEYEQYF
NA | TRBJ1-5 | 18 | TRBV4-3 | NA | TGCGCCAGCAGCCAAGAAGTAATGGGCGTTGAAGGCAATCAGCCCCAGCATTTT | CASSQEVMGVEGNQPQHF
NA | TRBJ1-3 | 18 | TRBV7-9 | TRBD1 | TGTGCCAGCAGCCCGTCGAAACAGGGGGAAGGAGGGAGAAACACCATATATTTT | CASSPSKQGEGGRNTIYF